This TCR beta chain emerged from a study of blood T cells in healthy people across ages (dated by TCRdb to 2014 to 2015). For the wider study: In model experiments, roughly one uniquely barcoded TCR beta cDNA molecule per two T cells was captured by template switching. To track age-related changes in TCR beta repertoire diversity, the study relied on deep sequencing normalized with unique cDNA molecular identifiers. Four age groups were formed from the donors: young (average about 16 years), middle-aged (approximately 42), aged (more than 55) and long-lived (roughly 88). To avoid experimental bias, donors of different ages were distributed randomly across sequencing lanes. Two additional independent replicas of 1 million unique cDNA reads from the same blood draw were analyzed for two donors (one aged 18 to 30 and one aged 80 or older).

Receptor amplification or capture employed 5' RACE. Sequencing instrument: Illumina HiSeq 2500. The second PCR ran for roughly 7 to 11 cycles and used a J-beta primer mix along with a sample-barcoded 5' primer. A template-switch 5' adaptor carrying 12 random nucleotides introduced a unique molecular identifier onto each TCR beta cDNA molecule. Each sample yielded at least 3 million CDR3-containing paired-end reads. All of the RNA was converted into first-strand cDNA using the Mint cDNA synthesis kit, with a TRBC-specific oligonucleotide serving as the primer. After uracil-DNA glycosylase treatment, a first 18-cycle PCR used universal primers M1SS and BC2_uni_R on all cDNA. As for the original processing: Each sample was normalized by randomly selecting 1 million high-quality reads, each carrying a distinct molecular identifier. Reads with shared molecular identifiers were discarded instead of being binned into consensus sequences. MiTCR, set to a Q25 quality threshold and the strictest error-elimination algorithm, was used for CDR3 identification, clonotype clustering and error correction. A nonparametric unseen species model with Euler transformation was used to estimate lower-bound total TCR beta diversity. TCRdb reworked the public reads: Q25 trimming with fastp, MiXCR clone assembly, productive beta chains retained. Rows matching on CDR3 protein sequence are summarized as one entry with the most common DNA and genes. TCRdb, not the original authors, processed these V and J calls. Counted in this sample were about 1.5 million distinct CDR3 sequences; roughly 43% of them appeared once. Around 4% of the sample comes from the top ten.

Donors were around 37 systemically healthy Caucasian individuals from Russia aged about 6 to 100 years. Around 10 milliliters of peripheral blood were collected from each donor into EDTA-treated Vacutainer tubes. Ficoll-Paque density-gradient centrifugation was used to isolate PBMCs, with at least 7 million obtained per sample. Trizol reagent was used to extract total RNA from the PBMCs, yielding at least 6 micrograms per sample. For every donor, an aliquot of PBMCs went through flow cytometry to measure the percentages of naive CD45RAhigh/CD27high T cells. Study-wide conclusions, independent of this receptor: Observed TCR beta diversity per million T cells fell roughly linearly with age, and a significant reduction was already apparent by age roughly 40. Compared with the aged group, the long-lived group had more naive CD4+ T cells, fewer expanded clones and increased TCR diversity, a pattern suggesting age selection. Observed TCR beta diversity correlated strongly with the percentage of naive T cells measured by flow cytometry. Because donor CMV infection status was unknown, age-related changes in expanded clonotypes were potentially confounded. Conclusive comparison of naive and antigen-experienced compartments was prevented by the profiling of bulk unsorted PBMCs. Estimates of total diversity from one million sequenced T cells were regarded as lower bounds and underestimates.

This clonotype was observed a few times. Which antigen it targets is not known. No much larger clone exists at a distance of one base, and base qualities are not known. The sequence came from a woman between 18 and 29 years old in good health. Sequenced: blood.

CDR3 loop: CASSDRDAGSTDTQYF. The DNA sequence is TGTGCCAGCAGTGATCGGGACGCCGGGAGCACAGATACGCAGTATTTT. The chain uses TRBV6-2 or TRBV6-3 and TRBJ2-3; the D gene is possibly TRBD1 or TRBD2, each agreeing over 5 bases. CDR1 and CDR2 are read off the germline V gene as MNHEY and SVGEGT. The CDR3 measures 16 amino acids from cysteine to phenylalanine. Kept here is only the CDR3 DNA, which spans 48 bases and is read in frame from base 1. V sheds 5 bases and J sheds 0 bases, leaving 15 bases between their ends.